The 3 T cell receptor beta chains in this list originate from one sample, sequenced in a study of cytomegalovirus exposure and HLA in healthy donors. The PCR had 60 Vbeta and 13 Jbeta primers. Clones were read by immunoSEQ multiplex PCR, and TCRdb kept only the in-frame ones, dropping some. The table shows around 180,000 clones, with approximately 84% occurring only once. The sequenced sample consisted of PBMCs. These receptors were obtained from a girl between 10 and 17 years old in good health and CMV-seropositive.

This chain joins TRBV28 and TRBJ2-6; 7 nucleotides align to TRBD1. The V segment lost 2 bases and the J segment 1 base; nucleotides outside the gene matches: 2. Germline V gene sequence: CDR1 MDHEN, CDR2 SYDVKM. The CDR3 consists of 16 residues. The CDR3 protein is CASSLLTGSGANVLTF. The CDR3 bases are TGTGCCAGCAGTTTACTGACAGGGTCTGGGGCCAACGTCCTGACTTTC. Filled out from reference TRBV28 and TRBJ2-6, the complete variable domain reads DVKVTQSSRYLVKRTGEKVFLECVQDMDHENMFWYRQDPGLGLRLIYFSYDVKMKEKGDIPEGYSVSREKKERFSLILESASTNQTSMYLCASSLLTGSGANVLTFGAGSRLTVL.

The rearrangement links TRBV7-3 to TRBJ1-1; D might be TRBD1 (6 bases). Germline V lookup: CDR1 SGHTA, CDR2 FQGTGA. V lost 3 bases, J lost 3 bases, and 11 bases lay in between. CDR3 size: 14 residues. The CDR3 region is CASSLRAGDTEAFF. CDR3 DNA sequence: TGTGCCAGCAGCTTGCGGGCAGGGGACACTGAAGCTTTCTTT.

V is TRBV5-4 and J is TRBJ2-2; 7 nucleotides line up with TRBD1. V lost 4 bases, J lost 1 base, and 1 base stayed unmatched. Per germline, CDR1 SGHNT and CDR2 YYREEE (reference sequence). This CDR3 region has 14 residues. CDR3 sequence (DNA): TGTGCCAGCAGCCGGGACAGGAACACCGGGGAGCTGTTTTTT. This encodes CASSRDRNTGELFF.